The 32 T cell receptor beta chains given below trace back to one sample, sequenced in a study of Graves' ophthalmopathy and Graves' hyperthyroidism. The TCR beta CDR3 regions underwent amplification from RNA transcripts. Second-round multiplex PCR came after a first-round RT-PCR that employed HTBI primers. Each CDR3 protein is one row after TCRdb ran MiXCR on the multiplex PCR reads. The sample contains over 200,000 distinct CDR3 sequences, under 30% of which appear only once. The sample taken for sequencing was peripheral blood. These receptors all stem from a man aged 50 to 60 with Graves' ophthalmopathy.

This clonotype was detected ten times or more. The chain recombines TRBV12-3 or TRBV12-4 with TRBJ2-7, with D uncertain. V was trimmed by 1 base and J by 0 bases, leaving 7 bases between them. The length of the CDR3 is 14 residues. CDR3 in DNA: TGTGCCAGCAGTTTAGACCTTGACTCCTACGAGCAGTACTTC. The encoded protein is CASSLDLDSYEQYF.

The chain links TRBV6-1 to TRBJ2-5; no definite D call. V lost 5 bases, J lost 5 bases, and 18 bases lay in between. Germline CDR1 reads MNHNS; CDR2 reads SASEGT. The CDR3 sequence is 15 residues long. The CDR3 sequence: CASSSTMAGWETQYF. CDR3 bases: TGTGCCAGCAGTTCGACCATGGCCGGCTGGGAGACCCAGTACTTC.

CDR3 sequence (DNA): TGTGCCAGCAGACAGGGAGGCTACACCTTC. This codes for CASRQGGYTF. The V gene is TRBV12-3 or TRBV12-4, the J gene TRBJ1-2; D possibly corresponds to TRBD1 (6 bases). The germline V and J ends were trimmed by 6 bases and 8 bases, with 7 bases remaining between them. The CDR3 sequence is 10 residues long.

This clonotype was observed at least ten times. The V call is TRBV12-3 or TRBV12-4, the J call TRBJ1-6; D is possibly TRBD1 (6 bases). The CDR3 extends over 15 amino acids. V lost 2 bases and J 6 bases, leaving 11 bases between the germline ends. CDR3 region: CASSLPPGVNSPLHF. DNA for the CDR3: TGTGCCAGCAGTTTACCGCCAGGGGTTAATTCACCCCTCCACTTT.

This rearrangement joins TRBV18 to TRBJ1-6; D is possibly TRBD1 (5 bases). The germline gives CDR1 KGHSH, CDR2 LQKENI. The CDR3 is 14 residues long. Trimming removed 3 bases at V and 9 bases at J, with 12 bases between. For the CDR3, the DNA is TGTGCCAGCTCACCCCAGGGTAAAGGTTCACCCCTCCACTTT. Amino acid sequence: CASSPQGKGSPLHF.

This clonotype appeared many times. V is TRBV7-9 and J is TRBJ1-6, with D maybe TRBD1 (5 bases). CDR3 size: 16 residues. Trimming cost V 5 bases and J 7 bases, with 18 bases left between them. The germline V gene has CDR1 SEHNR and CDR2 FQNEAQ (reference sequence). CDR3 sequence: CASSDLVGGSNSPLHF. Here the CDR3 DNA reads TGTGCCAGCAGCGACCTGGTTGGGGGATCGAATTCACCCCTCCACTTT. The full variable domain, its missing parts supplied by reference TRBV7-9 and TRBJ1-6, is DTGVSQNPRHKITKRGQNVTFRCDPISEHNRLYWYRQTLGQGPEFLTYFQNEAQLEKSRLLSDRFSAERPKGSFSTLEIQRTEQGDSAMYLCASSDLVGGSNSPLHFGNGTRLTVT.

This clonotype appeared many times. The chain recombines TRBV20-1 with TRBJ2-4; perhaps TRBD2 as D (7 bases). Looked up from germline, CDR1 is DFQATT and CDR2 is SNEGSKA (reference sequence). The V end was cut by 3 bases, the J end by 3 bases, with 12 bases between. CDR3 length: 14 amino acids. CDR3 nucleotides: TGCAGTGCTAGTCAGGGGAGGGGCAAAAACATTCAGTACTTC. This translates into CSASQGRGKNIQYF.

The chain couples TRBV6-1 to TRBJ2-7, with D possibly being TRBD1 or TRBD2 (5 bases each). This CDR3 comprises 13 residues. The V gene lost 10 bases and the J gene lost 0 bases, with 13 bases spanning the gap. The germline CDR1 and CDR2 sequences are MNHNS and SASEGT. Here the CDR3 reads CATAEGPSYEQYF. The CDR3 region has the DNA TGTGCCACCGCCGAGGGACCCTCCTACGAGCAGTACTTC.

This clonotype was observed many times. V and J are TRBV6-5 and TRBJ2-5; 9 nucleotides match TRBD1. The CDR3 consists of 15 residues. Germline lookup yields CDR1 MNHEY and CDR2 SVGAGI. Losses at the gene ends were 2 bases for V and 0 bases for J; bases not matched to a gene: 1. The CDR3 coding sequence is TGTGCCAGCAGTTACGGGACAGGGTACCAAGAGACCCAGTACTTC. Its protein is CASSYGTGYQETQYF.

This clonotype was seen ten or more times. The V gene is TRBV13, the J gene TRBJ1-2; 9 bases are shared with TRBD1. Germline V gives CDR1 PRHDT, CDR2 FYEKMQ (reference sequence). V shed 2 bases, J shed 7 bases, and the junction held 8 bases outside the gene matches. This CDR3 comprises 15 residues. This CDR3 reads CASSLTNGQGLGYTF. CDR3 bases: TGTGCCAGCAGCTTAACTAATGGACAGGGGCTTGGCTACACCTTC.

This clonotype was recorded at least ten times. The CDR3 bases are TGTGCCAGCAGTTTCTCTGGCCTGTACCAAGAGACCCAGTACTTC. It translates to CASSFSGLYQETQYF. The gene calls are TRBV27 and TRBJ2-5; D is unclear. Germline loops: CDR1 MNHEY, CDR2 SMNVEV (reference sequence). This CDR3 spans 15 amino acids. Trimming took off 3 bases at V and 0 bases at J, with 11 bases between the two ends.

This clonotype was seen once. The genes are TRBV19 and TRBJ1-1; 7 bases fit TRBD1. The CDR3 spans 14 residues. V was pared by 5 bases and J by 7 bases, with 10 bases of the junction left unmatched. Germline CDR1 LNHDA, CDR2 SQIVND (reference sequence). The CDR3 reads CASSPWGQRFEAFF. CDR3 DNA sequence: TGTGCCAGTAGTCCCTGGGGACAGAGGTTTGAAGCTTTCTTT.

V and J are TRBV28 and TRBJ2-5; 7 positions agree with TRBD1. Germline V gene data show CDR1 as MDHEN and CDR2 as SYDVKM. Trimming cost V 3 bases and J 0 bases; bases outside gene matches: 25. The CDR3 has 22 residues. The CDR3 protein is CASSLPLTGKGSGQKYQETQYF. CDR3 in DNA: TGTGCCAGCAGTTTGCCCTTGACAGGGAAAGGGAGCGGACAGAAGTACCAAGAGACCCAGTACTTC.

Here the CDR3 DNA reads TGTGCCAGCAGTTTATCGGCAGGGGGCGCGGGAGGCTACACCTTC. This sequence encodes CASSLSAGGAGGYTF. This chain joins TRBV28 and TRBJ1-2; 8 positions agree with TRBD1. The germline CDR1 and CDR2 sequences are MDHEN and SYDVKM. CDR3 length: 15 amino acids. J was trimmed by 8 bases and V by 1 base; bases with no gene match: 9.

This clonotype has at least ten counts. This sequence joins TRBV6-2 or TRBV6-3 and TRBJ1-3, with D maybe TRBD1 (6 bases). Germline-derived CDR1 and CDR2 are MNHEY and SVGEGT. The CDR3 is 15 residues long. V lost 4 bases, J lost 1 base, and 11 bases lay in between. CDR3 DNA sequence: TGTGCCAGCAGTTTCCTGACAGGTTCTGGAAACACCATATATTTT. As protein: CASSFLTGSGNTIYF.

This clonotype was seen ten or more times. This sequence joins TRBV6-6 and TRBJ1-5; the D gene is possibly TRBD1 (6 bases). Trimming removed 2 bases from V and 5 bases from J, with 10 bases in between. Germline-derived CDR1 and CDR2 are MNHNY and SVGAGI (reference sequence). The CDR3 has 14 residues. The CDR3 DNA follows: TGTGCCAGCAGTTACGGGGCAGGGGATCAGCCCCAGCATTTT. Its translation is CASSYGAGDQPQHF.

This clonotype was detected a few times. The chain is built from TRBV3-1 and TRBJ2-2, with D tentatively TRBD2 (5 bases). The CDR3 totals 16 residues. The ends were cut back, 5 bases at V and 0 bases at J, with 13 bases in the middle. The germline V gene has CDR1 LGHDT and CDR2 YNNKEL (reference sequence). This CDR3 is CASSFGVGTNTGELFF. The DNA for the CDR3 is TGTGCCAGCAGCTTCGGGGTAGGGACGAACACCGGGGAGCTGTTTTTT.

This clonotype showed up many times. The gene calls are TRBV6-5 and TRBJ1-1, with no clear D. The V gene's germline CDR1 is MNHEY and CDR2 SVGAGI. The V end lost 5 bases, the J end lost 1 base, and 5 bases lay between the germline ends. The length of the CDR3 is 12 residues. This chain's CDR3 is CASSPRNTEAFF. The CDR3 bases are TGTGCCAGCAGTCCAAGGAACACTGAAGCTTTCTTT.

Many counts were recorded for this clonotype. The gene calls are TRBV5-8 and TRBJ1-2, with TRBD1 matching over 7 bases. Per germline, CDR1 SGHTS and CDR2 YDEGEE. There are 12 residues in the CDR3. Trimming took 8 bases from V and 10 from J; bases not matched to a gene: 11. CDR3 sequence: CASSPGQAPYTF. The CDR3 DNA follows: TGTGCCAGTAGCCCCGGACAGGCGCCCTACACCTTC.

This clonotype was seen ten or more times. V gene TRBV5-1 combines with J gene TRBJ2-5; D gene unclear. This CDR3 is built from 14 residues. The V end lost 5 bases, the J end lost 2 bases, and 13 bases lay between the germline ends. Germline lookup yields CDR1 SGHRS and CDR2 YFSETQ. This chain's CDR3 is CASRTNPGQETQYF. The CDR3 region has the DNA TGCGCCAGCAGGACCAACCCCGGTCAAGAGACCCAGTACTTC.

The chain carries TRBV6-5 and TRBJ2-5; 7 bases align to TRBD2. There are 15 residues in the CDR3. Germline CDR1 MNHEY, CDR2 SVGAGI. The V gene end was trimmed by 6 bases and the J gene end by 1 base; junction bases not matched to a gene: 8. The CDR3 region has the DNA TGTGCCAGCAGCTTAGCGTCTAGCGGCCAAGAGACCCAGTACTTC. It yields the protein CASSLASSGQETQYF.

This clonotype was observed at least ten times. The V and J genes are TRBV6-1 and TRBJ1-2, with D unresolved. Per the germline V gene, CDR1 is MNHNS and CDR2 is SASEGT. This CDR3 region has 13 residues. The germline V and J ends were trimmed by 4 bases and 1 base, with 7 bases remaining between them. CDR3 in amino acids: CASSAQLNYGYTF. CDR3 in DNA: TGTGCCAGCAGTGCACAGCTTAACTATGGCTACACCTTC.

This clonotype was detected ten times or more. The genes are TRBV7-9 and TRBJ2-5, with D possibly TRBD2 on 6 matching bases. Trimming removed 0 bases from V and 7 bases from J, with 15 bases in between. This CDR3 has 15 amino acids. The germline gives CDR1 SEHNR, CDR2 FQNEAQ (reference sequence). The CDR3 here is CASSLAGGAKATQYF. CDR3 DNA sequence: TGTGCCAGCAGCTTAGCGGGCGGGGCGAAGGCGACCCAGTACTTC.

This clonotype occurred a few times. The V and J genes are TRBV6-2 or TRBV6-3 and TRBJ2-7, with a possible D match to TRBD2 (5 bases). V was clipped by 2 bases and J by 2 bases, with 10 bases between them. This CDR3 region has 14 residues. The germline V gene encodes CDR1 MNHEY and CDR2 SVGEGT. Here the CDR3 reads CASSYREMPYEQYF. For the CDR3, the DNA is TGTGCCAGCAGTTACCGGGAAATGCCCTACGAGCAGTACTTC.

This clonotype was recorded once. This chain joins TRBV6-2 or TRBV6-3 and TRBJ1-5; D not certain. Germline V CDR1 and CDR2: MNHEY, SVGEGT. V lost 7 bases and J 1 base, leaving 11 bases between the germline ends. This CDR3 region has 14 residues. This chain's CDR3 is CASNSEWSNQPQHF. CDR3 DNA: TGTGCCAGCAATTCGGAGTGGAGCAATCAGCCCCAGCATTTT.

This clonotype was seen only a few times. The chain is built from TRBV27 and TRBJ2-5, with no clear D. The CDR3 has 14 amino acids. The germline V gene encodes CDR1 MNHEY and CDR2 SMNVEV (reference sequence). V lost 1 base to trimming and J lost 0 bases, with 6 bases between them. The CDR3 reads CASSLLGNQETQYF. The DNA for the CDR3 is TGTGCCAGCAGTTTATTGGGCAACCAAGAGACCCAGTACTTC.

The table lists this clonotype with many counts. This chain connects TRBV7-3 to TRBJ2-4; D unclear. V lost 5 bases and J 6 bases, leaving 14 bases between the germline ends. CDR1 SGHTA and CDR2 FQGTGA come from the germline V gene. The CDR3 length is 14 residues. In DNA, the CDR3 is TGTGCCAGCAGCGTATCGCACGGATCAAACATTCAGTACTTC. It is translated as CASSVSHGSNIQYF.

This clonotype was found many times. The chain links TRBV12-3 or TRBV12-4 to TRBJ1-2, with a weak D call TRBD1 (6 bases). V was trimmed by 5 bases and J by 5 bases, leaving 15 bases between them. The CDR3 contains 14 residues. The CDR3 bases are TGTGCCAGCAGTCCCTCCATCCAGGGGTATGGCTACACCTTC. Protein sequence: CASSPSIQGYGYTF.

This clonotype has at least ten counts. This chain links TRBV19 with TRBJ2-6, with D perhaps matching TRBD1 (5 bases). Germline V gene lookup returns CDR1 LNHDA and CDR2 SQIVND (reference sequence). The CDR3 contains 14 residues. The germline V and J ends were trimmed by 5 bases and 0 bases, with 5 bases remaining between them. The CDR3 DNA reads as TGTGCCAGTAGTCAGGGCTCTGGGGCCAACGTCCTGACTTTC. It codes for CASSQGSGANVLTF. Combining the CDR3 with reference TRBV19 and TRBJ2-6 gives the whole variable domain DGGITQSPKYLFRKEGQNVTLSCEQNLNHDAMYWYRQDPGQGLRLIYYSQIVNDFQKGDIAEGYSVSREKKESFPLTVTSAQKNPTAFYLCASSQGSGANVLTFGAGSRLTVL.

This clonotype has ten or more counts. This chain uses TRBV30 with TRBJ2-5, with TRBD1 matching 11 bases. The CDR3 runs 13 residues. The germline V gene has CDR1 GTSNPN and CDR2 SVGIG (reference sequence). V shed 5 bases and J 2 bases; nucleotides not matched to a gene: 1. The CDR3 DNA follows: TGTGCCTGGGGGACAGGGGGACAAGAGACCCAGTACTTC. It codes for CAWGTGGQETQYF.

This clonotype came up many times. The chain joins TRBV7-3 to TRBJ2-7; D call uncertain. This CDR3 is 14 amino acids long. Germline V gene sequence: CDR1 SGHTA, CDR2 FQGTGA. The V end lost 2 bases, the J end lost 5 bases, and 13 bases lay between the germline ends. CDR3 nucleotide sequence: TGTGCCAGCAGCTTAGGACCCCCGTCCCACGAGCAGTACTTC. This gives the protein CASSLGPPSHEQYF.

At least ten counts were recorded for this clonotype. V is TRBV12-3 or TRBV12-4 and J is TRBJ2-2; D unresolved. This CDR3 is built from 12 residues. Deletions cut 7 bases from V and 1 base from J, with 4 bases between. The CDR3 bases are TGTGCCAGCATCCAGAACACCGGGGAGCTGTTTTTT. Translating it yields CASIQNTGELFF.